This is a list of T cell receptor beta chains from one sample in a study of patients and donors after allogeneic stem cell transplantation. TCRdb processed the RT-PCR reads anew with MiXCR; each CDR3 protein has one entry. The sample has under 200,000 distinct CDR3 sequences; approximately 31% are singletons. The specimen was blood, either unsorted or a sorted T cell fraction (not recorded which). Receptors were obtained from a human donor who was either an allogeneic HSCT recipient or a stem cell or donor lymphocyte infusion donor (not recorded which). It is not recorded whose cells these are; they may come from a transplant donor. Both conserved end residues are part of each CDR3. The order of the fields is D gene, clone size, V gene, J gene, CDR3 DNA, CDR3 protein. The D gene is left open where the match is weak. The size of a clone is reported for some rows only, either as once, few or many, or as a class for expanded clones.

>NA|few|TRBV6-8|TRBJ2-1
TGTGCCAGCAGTTACCCCCAGGTGAGGTCGACAACACACGATGAGCAGTTCTTC
CASSYPQVRSTTHDEQFF
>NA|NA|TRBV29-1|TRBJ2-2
TGCAGCGGGTGGGGCGCCGGGGAGCTGTTTTTT
CSGWGAGELFF
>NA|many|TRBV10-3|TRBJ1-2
TGTGCCATCAGGGCTCCGACAGATAACTATGGCTACACCTTC
CAIRAPTDNYGYTF
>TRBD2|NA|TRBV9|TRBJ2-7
TGTGCCAGCAGCGCGAGCGGGAGACCGTCTGAGCAGTACTTC
CASSASGRPSEQYF
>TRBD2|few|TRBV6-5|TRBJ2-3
TGTGCCAGCAGCCGCCAGCGGGAGCGGAGAGATACGCAGTATTTT
CASSRQRERRDTQYF
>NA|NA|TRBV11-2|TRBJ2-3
TGTGCCAGCAGCTCTTGGGACGGGCCAGATACGCAGTATTTT
CASSSWDGPDTQYF
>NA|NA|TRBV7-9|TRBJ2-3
TGTGCCAGCAGCCAAAGTGGGCGAGATACGCAGTATTTT
CASSQSGRDTQYF
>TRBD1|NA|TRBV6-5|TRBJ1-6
TGTGCCAGCAGTTACTTCTCAGACAGGCGAGGGGGCTACTATAATTCACCCCTCCACTTT
CASSYFSDRRGGYYNSPLHF
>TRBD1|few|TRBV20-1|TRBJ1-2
TGCAGTGCCGAAAGAGGACAGGGGTATGGCTACACCTTC
CSAERGQGYGYTF
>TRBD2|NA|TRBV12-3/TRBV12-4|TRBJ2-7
TGTGCCAGCAGTCCGCTGACAGCGGGAGCCGTCGAGCAGTACTTC
CASSPLTAGAVEQYF
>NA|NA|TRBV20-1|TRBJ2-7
TGCAGTGCGCAGGACAACCTCGTCTCCTACGAGCAGTACTTC
CSAQDNLVSYEQYF
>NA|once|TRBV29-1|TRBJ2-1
TGCAGCGTTTTTCCGAATGAGCAGTTCTTC
CSVFPNEQFF
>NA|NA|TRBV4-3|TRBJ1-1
TGCGCCAGCAGCCAAGTTCGAGGACATCTGAACACTGAAGCTTTCTTT
CASSQVRGHLNTEAFF
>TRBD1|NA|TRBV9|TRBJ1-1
TGTGCCAGCAGCGTAGGAACCACAGGGGTGAACACTGAAGCTTTCTTT
CASSVGTTGVNTEAFF
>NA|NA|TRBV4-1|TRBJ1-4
TGCGCCAGCAGCCGAACCGGACAGCCCGATAATGAAAAACTGTTTTTT
CASSRTGQPDNEKLFF
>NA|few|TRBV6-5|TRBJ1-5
TGTGCCAGCAGTCTTATGGGCGGCCAGCCCCAGCATTTT
CASSLMGGQPQHF
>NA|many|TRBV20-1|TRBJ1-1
TGCAGTGCTAGCGTAACACGCACTGAAGCTTTCTTT
CSASVTRTEAFF
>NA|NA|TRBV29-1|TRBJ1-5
TGCAGCGTTGGGGACCTAACCTCGGGGCCCCAGCATTTT
CSVGDLTSGPQHF
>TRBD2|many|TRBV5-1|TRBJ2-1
TGCGCCAGCAGTTTGGGGGGGACTAGCGTCAATGAGCAGTTCTTC
CASSLGGTSVNEQFF
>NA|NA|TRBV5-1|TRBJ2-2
TGCGCCAGCAGCTCCTCTAGCGCCGGGGAGCTGTTTTTT
CASSSSSAGELFF